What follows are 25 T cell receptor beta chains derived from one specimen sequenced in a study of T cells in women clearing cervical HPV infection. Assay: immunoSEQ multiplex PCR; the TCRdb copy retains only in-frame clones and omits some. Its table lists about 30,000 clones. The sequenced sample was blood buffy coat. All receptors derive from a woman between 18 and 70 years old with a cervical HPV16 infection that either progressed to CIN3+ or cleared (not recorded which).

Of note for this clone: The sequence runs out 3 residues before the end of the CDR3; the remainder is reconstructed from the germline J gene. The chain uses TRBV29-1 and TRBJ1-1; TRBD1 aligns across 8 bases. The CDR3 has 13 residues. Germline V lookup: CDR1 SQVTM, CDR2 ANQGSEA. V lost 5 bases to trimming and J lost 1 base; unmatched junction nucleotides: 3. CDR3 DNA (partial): TGCAGCGTTAATACAGGGGGGAACACTGAA. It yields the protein CSVNTGGNTE. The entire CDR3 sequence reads CSVNTGGNTEAFF.

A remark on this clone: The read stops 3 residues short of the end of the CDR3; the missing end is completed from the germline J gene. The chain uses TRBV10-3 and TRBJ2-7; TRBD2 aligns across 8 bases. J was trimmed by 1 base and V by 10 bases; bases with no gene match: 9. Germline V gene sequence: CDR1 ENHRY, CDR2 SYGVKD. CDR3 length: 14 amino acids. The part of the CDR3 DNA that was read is TGTGCCACCCGGGCGGGACTAGGATCCTACGAG. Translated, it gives CATRAGLGSYE. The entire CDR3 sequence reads CATRAGLGSYEQYF.

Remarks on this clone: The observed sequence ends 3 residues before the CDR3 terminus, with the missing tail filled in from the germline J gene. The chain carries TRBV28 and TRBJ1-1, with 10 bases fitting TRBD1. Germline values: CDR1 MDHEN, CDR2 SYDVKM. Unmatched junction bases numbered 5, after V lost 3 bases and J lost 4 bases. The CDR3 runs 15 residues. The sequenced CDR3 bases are TGTGCCAGCAGTTTTTATAGACAGGGGGCCACTGAA. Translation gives CASSFYRQGATE. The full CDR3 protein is CASSFYRQGATEAFF.

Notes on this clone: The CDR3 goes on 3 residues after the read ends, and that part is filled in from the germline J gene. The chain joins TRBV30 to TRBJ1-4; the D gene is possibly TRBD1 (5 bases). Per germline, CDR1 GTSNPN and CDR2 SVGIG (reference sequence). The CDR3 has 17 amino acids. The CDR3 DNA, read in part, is TGTGCCTGGAGGCGCGGGGCCCTAAGCTCTGGGGCCAACGTA. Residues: CAWRRGALSSGANV. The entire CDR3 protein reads CAWRRGALSSGANVLFF. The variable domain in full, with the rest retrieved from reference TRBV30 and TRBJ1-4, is SQTIHQWPATLVQPVGSPLSLECTVEGTSNPNLYWYRQAAGRGLQLLFYSVGIGQISSEVPQNLSASRPQDRQFILSSKKLLLSDSGFYLCAWRRGALSSGANVLFFGSGTQLSVL.

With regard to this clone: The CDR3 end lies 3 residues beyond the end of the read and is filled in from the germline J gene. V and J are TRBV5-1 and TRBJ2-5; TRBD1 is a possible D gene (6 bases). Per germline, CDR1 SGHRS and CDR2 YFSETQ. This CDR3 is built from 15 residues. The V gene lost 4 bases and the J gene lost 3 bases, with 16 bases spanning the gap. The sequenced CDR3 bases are TGCGCCAGCAGCCCTACAGGGTTTGGGGAAGAGACC. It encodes CASSPTGFGEET. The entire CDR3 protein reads CASSPTGFGEETQYF.

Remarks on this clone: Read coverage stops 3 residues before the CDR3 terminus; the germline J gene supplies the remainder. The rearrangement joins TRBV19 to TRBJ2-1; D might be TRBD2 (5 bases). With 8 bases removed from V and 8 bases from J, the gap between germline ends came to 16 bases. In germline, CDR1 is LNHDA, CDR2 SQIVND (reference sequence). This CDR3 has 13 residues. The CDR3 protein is CASQNPVRDEQFF. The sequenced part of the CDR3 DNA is TGTGCCAGTCAGAACCCGGTGAGGGATGAG.

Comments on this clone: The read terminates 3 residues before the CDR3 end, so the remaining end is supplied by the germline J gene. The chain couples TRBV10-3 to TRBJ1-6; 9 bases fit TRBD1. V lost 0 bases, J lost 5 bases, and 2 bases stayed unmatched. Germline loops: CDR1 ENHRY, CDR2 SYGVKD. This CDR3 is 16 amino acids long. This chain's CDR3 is CAISESTGGDNSPLHF. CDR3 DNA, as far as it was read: TGTGCCATCAGTGAGTCGACAGGGGGTGATAATTCACCC.

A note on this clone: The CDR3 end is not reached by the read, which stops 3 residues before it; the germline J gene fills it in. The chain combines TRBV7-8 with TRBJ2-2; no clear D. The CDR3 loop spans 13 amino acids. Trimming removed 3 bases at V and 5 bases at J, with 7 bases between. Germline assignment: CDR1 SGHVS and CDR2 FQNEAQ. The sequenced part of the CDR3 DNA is TGTGCCAGCAGCTTGCAGGAGACCGGGGAG. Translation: CASSLQETGE. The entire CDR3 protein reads CASSLQETGELFF.

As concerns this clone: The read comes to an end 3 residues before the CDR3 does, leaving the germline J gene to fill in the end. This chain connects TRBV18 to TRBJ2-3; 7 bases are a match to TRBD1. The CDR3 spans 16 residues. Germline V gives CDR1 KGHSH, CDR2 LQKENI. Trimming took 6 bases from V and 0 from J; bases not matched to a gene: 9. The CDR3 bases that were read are TGTGCCAGCTCGCGAAGACAGGGCTCTAGCACAGATACG. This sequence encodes CASSRRQGSSTDT. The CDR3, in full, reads CASSRRQGSSTDTQYF.

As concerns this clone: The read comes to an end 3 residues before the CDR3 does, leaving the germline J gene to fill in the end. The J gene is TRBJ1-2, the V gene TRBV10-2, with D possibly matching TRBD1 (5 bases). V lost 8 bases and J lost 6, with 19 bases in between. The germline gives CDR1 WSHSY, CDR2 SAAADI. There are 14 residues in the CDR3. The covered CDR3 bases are TGCGCCAGCCTAGCGTGGGGCAGGAAAAATGGC. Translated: CASLAWGRKNG. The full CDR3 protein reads CASLAWGRKNGYTF.

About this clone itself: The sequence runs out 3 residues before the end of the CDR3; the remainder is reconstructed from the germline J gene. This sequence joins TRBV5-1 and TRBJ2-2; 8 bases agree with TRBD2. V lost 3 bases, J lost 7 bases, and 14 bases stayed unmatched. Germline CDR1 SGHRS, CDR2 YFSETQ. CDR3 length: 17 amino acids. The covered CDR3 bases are TGCGCCAGCAGCTCGGGACTAGAAGGGATTTTTTACGGGGAG. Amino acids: CASSSGLEGIFYGE. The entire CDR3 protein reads CASSSGLEGIFYGELFF. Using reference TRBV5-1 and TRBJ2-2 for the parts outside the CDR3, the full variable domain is KAGVTQTPRYLIKTRGQQVTLSCSPISGHRSVSWYQQTPGQGLQFLFEYFSETQRNKGNFPGRFSGRQFSNSRSEMNVSTLELGDSALYLCASSSGLEGIFYGELFFGEGSRLTVL.

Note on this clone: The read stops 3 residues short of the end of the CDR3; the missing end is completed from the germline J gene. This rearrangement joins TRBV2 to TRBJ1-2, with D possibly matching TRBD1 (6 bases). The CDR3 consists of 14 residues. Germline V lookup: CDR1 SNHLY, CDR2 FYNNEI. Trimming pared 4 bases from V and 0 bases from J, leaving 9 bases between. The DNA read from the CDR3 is TGTGCCAGCAGTGGACAGGCAGCTAACTATGGC. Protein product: CASSGQAANYG. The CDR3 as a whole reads CASSGQAANYGYTF. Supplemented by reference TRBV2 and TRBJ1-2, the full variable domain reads EPEVTQTPSHQVTQMGQEVILRCVPISNHLYFYWYRQILGQKVEFLVSFYNNEISEKSEIFDDQFSVERPDGSNFTLKIRSTKLEDSAMYFCASSGQAANYGYTFGSGTRLTVV.

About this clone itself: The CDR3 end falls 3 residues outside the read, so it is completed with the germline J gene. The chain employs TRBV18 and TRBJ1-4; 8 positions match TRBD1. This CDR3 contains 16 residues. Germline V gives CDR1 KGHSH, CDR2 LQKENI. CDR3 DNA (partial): TGTGCCAGCTCCAATCAGGGGGCGGCTGGGGCCAACGTA. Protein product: CASSNQGAAGANV. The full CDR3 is CASSNQGAAGANVLFF.

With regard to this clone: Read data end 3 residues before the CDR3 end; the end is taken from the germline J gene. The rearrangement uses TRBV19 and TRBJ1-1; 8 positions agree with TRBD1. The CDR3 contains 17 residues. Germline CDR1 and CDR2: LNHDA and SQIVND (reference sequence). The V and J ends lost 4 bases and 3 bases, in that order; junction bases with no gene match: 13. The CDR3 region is CASSRGPHTGGYTEAFF. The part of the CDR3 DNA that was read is TGTGCCAGTAGTAGGGGTCCCCATACAGGGGGGTACACTGAA.

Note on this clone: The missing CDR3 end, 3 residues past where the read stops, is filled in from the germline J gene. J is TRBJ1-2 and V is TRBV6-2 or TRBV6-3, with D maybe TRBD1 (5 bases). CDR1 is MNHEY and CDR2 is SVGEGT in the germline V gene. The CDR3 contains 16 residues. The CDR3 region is CASKGSSSGTSYDYTF. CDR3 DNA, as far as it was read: TGTGCCAGCAAGGGCAGTTCCTCCGGGACTAGCTACGAC.

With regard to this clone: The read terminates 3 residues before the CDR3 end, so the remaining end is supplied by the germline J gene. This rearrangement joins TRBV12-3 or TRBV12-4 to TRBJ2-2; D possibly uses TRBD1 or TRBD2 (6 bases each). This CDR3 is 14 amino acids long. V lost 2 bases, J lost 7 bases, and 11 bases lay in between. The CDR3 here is CASSLIQGGGELFF. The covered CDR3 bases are TGTGCCAGCAGTTTAATACAGGGAGGCGGGGAG.

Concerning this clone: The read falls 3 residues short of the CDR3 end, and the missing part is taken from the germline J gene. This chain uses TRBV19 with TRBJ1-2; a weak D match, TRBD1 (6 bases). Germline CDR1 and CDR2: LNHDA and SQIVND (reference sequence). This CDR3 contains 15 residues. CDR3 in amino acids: CASSIRGGPSYDYTF. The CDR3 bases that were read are TGTGCCAGTAGTATTAGAGGGGGTCCCTCCTACGAC.

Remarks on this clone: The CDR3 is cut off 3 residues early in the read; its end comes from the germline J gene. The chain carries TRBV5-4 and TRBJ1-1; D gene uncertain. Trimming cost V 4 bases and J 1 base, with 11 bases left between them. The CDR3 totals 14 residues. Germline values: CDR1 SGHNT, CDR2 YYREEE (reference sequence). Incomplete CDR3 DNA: TGTGCCAGCAGCCCGAGCAGGCCGAACACTGAA. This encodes CASSPSRPNTE. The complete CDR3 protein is CASSPSRPNTEAFF.

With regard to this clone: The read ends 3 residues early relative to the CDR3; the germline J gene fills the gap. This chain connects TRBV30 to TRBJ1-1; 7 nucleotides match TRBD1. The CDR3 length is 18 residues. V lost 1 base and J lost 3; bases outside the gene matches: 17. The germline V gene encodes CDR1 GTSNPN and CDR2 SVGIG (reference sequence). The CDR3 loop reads CAWSAPSGGRREHTEAFF. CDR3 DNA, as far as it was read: TGTGCCTGGAGTGCCCCCTCAGGGGGAAGAAGGGAACACACTGAA.

Partial CDR3 DNA: TGTGCCAGCAGCTCGAGGACAGGGAGGGGTCAGCCC. This codes for CASSSRTGRGQP. The whole CDR3 protein is CASSSRTGRGQPQHF. V and J are TRBV5-5 and TRBJ1-5; 8 nucleotides match TRBD1. The read finishes 3 residues shy of the CDR3 end, and the germline J gene is used to complete it. The V gene end was trimmed by 3 bases and the J gene end by 6 bases; junction bases not matched to a gene: 8. Germline V gene lookup returns CDR1 SGHKS and CDR2 YYEKEE (reference sequence). The CDR3 runs to 15 residues.

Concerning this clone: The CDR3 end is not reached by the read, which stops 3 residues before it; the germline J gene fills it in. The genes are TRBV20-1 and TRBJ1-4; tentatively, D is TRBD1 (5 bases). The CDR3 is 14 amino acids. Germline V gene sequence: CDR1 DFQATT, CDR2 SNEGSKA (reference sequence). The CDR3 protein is CSAIPSSGANVLFF. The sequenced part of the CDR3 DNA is TGCAGTGCTATCCCCAGCTCTGGGGCCAACGTA.

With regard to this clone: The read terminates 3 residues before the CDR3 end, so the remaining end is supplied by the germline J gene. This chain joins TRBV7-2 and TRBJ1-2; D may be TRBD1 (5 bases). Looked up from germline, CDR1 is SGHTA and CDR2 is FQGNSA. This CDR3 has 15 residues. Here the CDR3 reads CASSFPLAGQNDYTF. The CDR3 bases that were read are TGTGCCAGCAGCTTCCCATTGGCAGGGCAAAATGAC.

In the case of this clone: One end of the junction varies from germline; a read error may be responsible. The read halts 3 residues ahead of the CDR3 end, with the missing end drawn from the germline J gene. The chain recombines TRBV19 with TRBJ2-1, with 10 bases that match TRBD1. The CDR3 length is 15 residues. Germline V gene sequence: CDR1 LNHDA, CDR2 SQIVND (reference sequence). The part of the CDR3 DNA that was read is TGTGTCAGTACCCGACGGACAGGGGGCTACAATGAG. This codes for CVSTRRTGGYNE. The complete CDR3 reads CVSTRRTGGYNEQFF. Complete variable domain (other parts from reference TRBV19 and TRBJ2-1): DGGITQSPKYLFRKEGQNVTLSCEQNLNHDAMYWYRQDPGQGLRLIYYSQIVNDFQKGDIAEGYSVSREKKESFPLTVTSAQKNPTAFYLCVSTRRTGGYNEQFFGPGTRLTVL.

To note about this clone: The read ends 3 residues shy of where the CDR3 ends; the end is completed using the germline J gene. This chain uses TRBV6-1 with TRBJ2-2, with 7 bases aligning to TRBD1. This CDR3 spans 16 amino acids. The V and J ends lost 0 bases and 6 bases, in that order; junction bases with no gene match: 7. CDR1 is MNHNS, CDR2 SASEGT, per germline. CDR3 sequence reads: CASSEARTGGSGELFF. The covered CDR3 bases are TGTGCCAGCAGTGAAGCCAGGACAGGAGGATCCGGGGAG.

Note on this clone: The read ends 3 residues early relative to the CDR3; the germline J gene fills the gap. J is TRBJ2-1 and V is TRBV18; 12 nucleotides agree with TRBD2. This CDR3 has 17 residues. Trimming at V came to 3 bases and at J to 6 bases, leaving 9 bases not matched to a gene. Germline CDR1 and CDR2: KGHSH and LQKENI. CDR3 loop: CASSPNVETSGSNEQFF. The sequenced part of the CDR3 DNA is TGTGCCAGCTCACCGAACGTCGAGACTAGCGGGAGCAATGAG. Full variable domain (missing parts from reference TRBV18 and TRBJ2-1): NAGVMQNPRHLVRRRGQEARLRCSPMKGHSHVYWYRQLPEEGLKFMVYLQKENIIDESGMPKERFSAEFPKEGPSILRIQQVVRGDSAAYFCASSPNVETSGSNEQFFGPGTRLTVL.